The subject of this entry is one T cell receptor beta chain. Its antigen is unknown. The sample belongs to a study of cytomegalovirus exposure and HLA in healthy donors. Primers: 60 Vbeta forward and 13 Jbeta reverse. TCRdb's table, derived via immunoSEQ multiplex PCR, lists solely in-frame clones and lacks some. The sample consists of about 82,000 clones, about 66% of them appearing once. Germline CDR1 is SGDLS and CDR2 is YYNGEE. This CDR3 has 14 residues. V was clipped by 0 bases and J by 6 bases, with 13 bases between them. Regarding the study as a whole: Cytomegalovirus association was listed for 170 or so TCR beta chains. The analysis excluded some indistinguishable V segments, including TRBV6-2 and TRBV6-3. The likely explanation for a cluster of highly shared sequence variants was sequencing artifact. With DRB1 most and HLA-C fewest, TCR association rates differed between HLA loci in a later analysis.

The receptor was isolated from a woman aged 50 to 65 in good health and CMV-seropositive. Specimen: PBMCs. V and J are TRBV9 and TRBJ2-7, with a tentative D call TRBD1 (6 bases). CDR3 in DNA: TGTGCCAGCAGCGTAGGAACAGGGCCCTTCGAGCAGTACTTC. The encoded protein is CASSVGTGPFEQYF.